This note documents a single TCR beta chain sequence. This record belongs to a study of blood T cell repertoires in COVID-19. The wider study: The analysed material was cDNA or gDNA that came from T cells, B-cell-depleted T cells, or PBMCs.

Germline V gene lookup returns CDR1 MNHEY and CDR2 SVGEGT. The CDR3 runs 17 residues. With 6 bases clipped from V and 5 bases from J, the junction kept 11 bases outside the gene matches. Sequenced by immunoSEQ multiplex PCR; TCRdb stores in-frame clones only, minus some. This repertoire shows approximately 230,000 clones, 80% to 90% found once; its top ten account for around 6%. The sequence came from a man aged 80 or over with acute or convalescent COVID-19. The chain uses TRBV6-2 or TRBV6-3 and TRBJ2-1, with TRBD2 matching over 12 bases. Sequenced material: peripheral blood. The CDR3 is CASSPHRTSGNHNEQFF. CDR3 nucleotides: TGTGCCAGCAGCCCTCATCGGACTAGCGGGAACCACAATGAGCAGTTCTTC.